This is a list of T cell receptor beta chains from one sample in a study of shared clonotypes between healthy human individuals. This table comes from immunoSEQ multiplex PCR, and its TCRdb copy is limited to in-frame clones, with some not included. The table includes some 660,000 clones, around three quarters detected once. What was sequenced was memory CD4+ T cells sorted from blood. The source is a woman aged 25-40 years in good health. Both conserved end residues are part of each CDR3. A D gene is named only where the DNA matches it firmly. The size entry is marked missing in some rows and otherwise reads once, few, many or a size class.

j_call v_call clone_size d_call cdr3_nt cdr3_aa
TRBJ2-2 TRBV19 NA TRBD1 TGTGCCAGTATGACGGGGGGACAGGGTTTTTCCGGGGAGCTGTTTTTT CASMTGGQGFSGELFF
TRBJ1-2 TRBV6-1 NA NA TGTGCCAGCAGTGAATTCTTCGATACAGCCACTAACTATGGCTACACCTTC CASSEFFDTATNYGYTF
TRBJ2-7 TRBV5-1 NA NA TGCGCCAGCAGCTTGAACTACGAGCAGTACTTC CASSLNYEQYF
TRBJ2-1 TRBV19 NA TRBD1 TGTGCCAGTAGTGTACAGGGGGTCGGTGAGCAGTTCTTC CASSVQGVGEQFF
TRBJ2-1 TRBV9 NA TRBD2 TGTGCCAGCAGTGCACTAGCGGGAAGCCCCTACAATGAGCAGTTCTTC CASSALAGSPYNEQFF
TRBJ1-1 TRBV20-1 NA NA TGCAGTGCTAGAGGGGCGGTCGAAGCTTTCTTT CSARGAVEAFF
TRBJ1-4 TRBV2 NA TRBD1 TGTGCCAGCAGCCGACAGGGTTCAAATGAAAAACTGTTTTTT CASSRQGSNEKLFF
TRBJ1-5 TRBV28 few TRBD1 TGTGCCACTCGGGACAGTCCGATTAGCAATCAGCCCCAGCATTTT CATRDSPISNQPQHF
TRBJ2-7 TRBV30 NA NA TGTGCCTGGAGTACAACAGGGAGGCACGAGCAGTACTTC CAWSTTGRHEQYF
TRBJ1-1 TRBV28 NA NA TGTGCCAGCAGCAGGATTATGAACACTGAAGCTTTCTTT CASSRIMNTEAFF
TRBJ1-4 TRBV10-1 NA NA TGCGCCAGCCAAGGGACCGTTAATGAAAAACTGTTTTTT CASQGTVNEKLFF
TRBJ2-2 TRBV27 once TRBD2 TGTGCCAGCAGCTGGACTAGCGGGAACACCGGGGAGCTGTTTTTT CASSWTSGNTGELFF
TRBJ2-7 TRBV29-1 NA NA TGCAGCGTTGTTAACAGTAGGCGCGAGCAGTACTTC CSVVNSRREQYF
TRBJ2-7 TRBV2 NA NA TGTGCCAGCGGGGGACGGCAGAGCTCCTACGAGCAGTACTTC CASGGRQSSYEQYF
TRBJ2-5 TRBV7-8 NA TRBD1 TGTGCCAGCAGCTTAAGGGGGCCGGGGGAGACCCAGTACTTC CASSLRGPGETQYF
TRBJ2-5 TRBV7-8 NA TRBD1 TGTGCCAGCAGCTCGACAGGGGGTTTGGAGACCCAGTACTTC CASSSTGGLETQYF
TRBJ2-7 TRBV6-1 NA TRBD2 TGTGCCAGCAGTGAAGAAACTTTAGCGGGCTACGAGCAGTACTTC CASSEETLAGYEQYF
TRBJ2-7 TRBV7-8 NA NA TGTGCCAGCAGCAGACACGGGCCCAACACCTACGAGCAGTACTTC CASSRHGPNTYEQYF
TRBJ2-2 TRBV7-3 NA NA TGTGCCAGCAGCTTACAGGGTTCGAACACCGGGGAGCTGTTTTTT CASSLQGSNTGELFF
TRBJ2-7 TRBV7-2 once NA TGTGCCAGCAGCTTTCCCCCAAGGCCCCCCTACGAGCAGTACTTC CASSFPPRPPYEQYF
TRBJ2-1 TRBV6-1 many NA TGTGCCAGCACGCGGACTGTCCGGTATGAGCAGTTCTTC CASTRTVRYEQFF
TRBJ2-4 TRBV27 NA NA TGTGCCAGCAGTCCTCGGACCCCAAGGCTCGTAAAAAACATTCAGTACTTC CASSPRTPRLVKNIQYF
TRBJ1-1 TRBV28 NA TRBD1 TGTGCCAGCGGGAGGACAGGGGGCACTGAAGCTTTCTTT CASGRTGGTEAFF
TRBJ2-1 TRBV7-9 NA TRBD2 TGTGCCAGCAGCTCACTCGGGACTACCCATGAGCAGTTCTTC CASSSLGTTHEQFF
TRBJ2-3 TRBV4-1 NA NA TGCGCCAGCAGCCAAGATCAACCGAGTCGCACAGATACGCAGTATTTT CASSQDQPSRTDTQYF
TRBJ2-2 TRBV19 NA NA TGTGCCAGTAGTATCGGCGGATCGAACACCGGGGAGCTGTTTTTT CASSIGGSNTGELFF
TRBJ2-5 TRBV7-9 NA TRBD1 TGTGCCAGCAGCCACAGGGGGTCAGAGACCCAGTACTTC CASSHRGSETQYF
TRBJ1-4 TRBV30 NA NA TGTGCCTGGAGTACCAGAAATGAAAAACTGTTTTTT CAWSTRNEKLFF
TRBJ1-1 TRBV7-8 NA NA TGTGCCAGCAGCTTTTCGGGGTCTGAAGCTTTCTTT CASSFSGSEAFF
TRBJ2-2 TRBV11-1 NA NA TGTGCCAGCAGCTTAGACGGGAGAGGCACCGGGGAGCTGTTTTTT CASSLDGRGTGELFF
TRBJ1-4 TRBV11-2 NA NA TGTGCCAGCAGCGTAACCGCAACTAATGAAAAACTGTTTTTT CASSVTATNEKLFF
TRBJ1-5 TRBV2 NA TRBD1 TGTGCCAGCAGTGGGACAGGGACCGATCAGCCCCAGCATTTT CASSGTGTDQPQHF
TRBJ1-2 TRBV7-9 NA TRBD1 TGTGCCAGCAGCTTAGGATACGACAGGGACCTCTATGGCTACACCTTC CASSLGYDRDLYGYTF
TRBJ1-3 TRBV19 NA NA TGTGCCAGTAGTATCCGCTATGAGGGGTTTTACGGAAACACCATATATTTT CASSIRYEGFYGNTIYF
TRBJ2-1 TRBV28 NA NA TGTGCCAGCAGTTCGCCAGTCGGCACCCTGACATACAATGAGCAGTTCTTC CASSSPVGTLTYNEQFF
TRBJ2-2 TRBV11-2 once TRBD2 TGTGCCAGCAGCTTAGTAGCGGGGGGGACCGGGGAGCTGTTTTTT CASSLVAGGTGELFF
TRBJ1-2 TRBV5-4 few NA TGTGCCAGCAGCTTGGGTGGCCAAAGGGTGAACTATGGCTACACCTTC CASSLGGQRVNYGYTF
TRBJ1-1 TRBV27 many NA TGTGCCAGCAGTAGGAGAGAGAACACTGAAGCTTTCTTT CASSRRENTEAFF
TRBJ2-2 TRBV9 NA TRBD1 TGTGCCAGCAGCTCCGCGGGACAGGGGAGGTTTGCCGGGGAGCTGTTTTTT CASSSAGQGRFAGELFF
TRBJ2-7 TRBV10-3 NA TRBD2 TGTGCCATCAGCGGGACTAGCGGGATGGTCGAGCAGTACTTC CAISGTSGMVEQYF
TRBJ1-5 TRBV12-1 NA NA TGTGCCAGCAGCCGGGACGGTGATCAGCCCCAGCATTTT CASSRDGDQPQHF
TRBJ1-2 TRBV10-3 NA NA TGTGCCATCAGTGAGGCAGGGTCCACCGGCTACACCTTC CAISEAGSTGYTF
TRBJ2-2 TRBV5-1 NA NA TGCGCCAGCAGCTTGGGAATGAGCCTGAACACCGGGGAGCTGTTTTTT CASSLGMSLNTGELFF
TRBJ1-2 TRBV11-2 few NA TGTGCCAGCAGCCCCGGGGACTATGGCTACACCTTC CASSPGDYGYTF
TRBJ2-1 TRBV11-1 NA NA TGTGCCAGCAGCTTAGGGGCTGGTGAGCAGTTCTTC CASSLGAGEQFF
TRBJ1-2 TRBV28 few TRBD1 TGTGCCAGCAGGTCGGGACAGACTAACTATGGCTACACCTTC CASRSGQTNYGYTF
TRBJ1-1 TRBV7-8 NA NA TGTGCCAGCAGCGTCTGGAGGGGCATTAACACTGAAGCTTTCTTT CASSVWRGINTEAFF
TRBJ2-3 TRBV29-1 NA NA TGCAGCGTCCAAGACTATCGCGGGACAGATACGCAGTATTTT CSVQDYRGTDTQYF
TRBJ1-2 TRBV6-1 NA NA TGTGCCAGCAGTGAAGCGCAAACAAGTCTAGGCTACACCTTC CASSEAQTSLGYTF
TRBJ1-2 TRBV28 NA NA TGTGCCACCGATGGGGGGACCTATGGCTACACCTTC CATDGGTYGYTF
TRBJ2-3 TRBV5-5 NA TRBD2 TGTGCCAGCAGCTGGACTAGCGGGAATCAAGATACGCAGTATTTT CASSWTSGNQDTQYF
TRBJ2-7 TRBV10-2 NA TRBD2 TGCGCCAGCAGTGAGTATACTAGCGGGAGAGACGAGCAGTACTTC CASSEYTSGRDEQYF
TRBJ1-5 TRBV5-8 few NA TGTGCCAGCAGCGGTCCGACACATCCTTATAGCAATCAGCCCCAGCATTTT CASSGPTHPYSNQPQHF
TRBJ2-2 TRBV11-3 NA NA TGTGCCAGCAGCTTGGGAGAGTCATCGAACTCCGGGGAGCTGTTTTTT CASSLGESSNSGELFF